The sequence of this TCR beta chain was determined in a study of human T cells and chemical hapten exposure. Time point reported: patch test 2, 6 weeks after DPC sensitization. The treatment was: therapeutic diphenylcyclopropenone sensitization with weekly scalp DPC. Individual cDNA molecules each carried unique molecular identifiers attached by the library. TCRdb independently ran MiXCR on the RACE reads; one entry per CDR3 protein. The profile shows roughly 69,000 distinct CDR3 sequences, 10% of them singletons. Germline CDR1 is SGHRS and CDR2 is YFSETQ. This CDR3 is 14 amino acids long. Losses at the gene ends were 5 bases for V and 1 base for J; bases not matched to a gene: 6. Whole-study findings and limits: Significantly greater numbers of large CDR3 similarity clusters came from expanded TCRs than from controls. The study found that DPC sensitization did not change TCRs above 1 in 1000 frequency.

The table lists this clonotype with a few counts. Its antigen is not identified. The V and J genes are TRBV5-1 and TRBJ2-7; 7 bases map to TRBD1. The sequencing used whole blood, collected in connection with sensitization to the hapten diphenylcyclopropenone (DPC). The clonotype comes from a woman aged 45-65 years with alopecia areata. Some clones in this sample may be carry-over from other donors' samples. The CDR3 sequence is CASSQRDRSYEQYF. As DNA, the CDR3 is TGCGCCAGCAGTCAAAGGGACAGATCCTACGAGCAGTACTTC.